The 17 T cell receptor beta chains below come from one sample, sequenced in a study of T-cell reconstitution after alpha-beta-depleted transplantation in children. Unique molecular identifiers were incorporated during preparation of the TCRbeta library. TCRdb independently ran MiXCR on the PCR reads; one entry per CDR3 protein. The sample holds hundreds of thousands of distinct CDR3 sequences, around a tenth seen once. The starting material was PBMCs, obtained before TCRalphabeta/CD19-depleted stem cell transplant. The receptors stem from a boy under two years old with acute myeloid leukemia, due to receive a stem cell transplant.

Many counts were recorded for this clonotype. The J gene is TRBJ2-6, the V gene TRBV7-9; possibly TRBD1 or TRBD2 for D (5 bases each). V lost 8 bases and J lost 4, with 12 bases in between. This CDR3 contains 14 residues. Germline CDR1 SEHNR, CDR2 FQNEAQ (reference sequence). CDR3 in amino acids: CASSGRRGANVLTF. The CDR3 DNA sequence: TGTGCCAGCTCGGGGCGCAGGGGGGCCAACGTCCTGACTTTC.

The chain is built from TRBV29-1 and TRBJ2-1, with D perhaps TRBD2 (6 bases). The CDR3 length is 17 residues. The V gene's germline CDR1 is SQVTM and CDR2 ANQGSEA. V dropped 4 bases and J dropped 0 bases, with 19 bases sitting between them. The DNA of the CDR3 is TGCAGCGTTGGGGTAGAGACTAGACCCTTCTCCTACAATGAGCAGTTCTTC. Encoded protein: CSVGVETRPFSYNEQFF.

This clonotype was seen many times. The gene calls are TRBV4-3 and TRBJ2-1, with a tentative D call TRBD1 (5 bases). The CDR3 has 14 residues. V dropped 2 bases and J dropped 6 bases, with 11 bases sitting between them. The V gene's germline CDR1 is LGHNA and CDR2 YSLEER. CDR3 sequence (DNA): TGCGCCAGCAGCCAAAGCGTGGGGCGCAATGAGCAGTTCTTC. Protein: CASSQSVGRNEQFF.

Many counts were recorded for this clonotype. V usage is TRBV28 and J usage is TRBJ2-7, with D possibly TRBD2 on 6 matching bases. This CDR3 spans 16 amino acids. Trimming pared 4 bases from V and 0 bases from J, leaving 16 bases between. Germline loops: CDR1 MDHEN, CDR2 SYDVKM. The CDR3 sequence: CASSSTRGASSYEQYF. The CDR3, as DNA: TGTGCCAGCAGTTCAACTCGCGGGGCTTCCTCCTACGAGCAGTACTTC. Drawing the rest from reference TRBV28 and TRBJ2-7, the complete variable domain is DVKVTQSSRYLVKRTGEKVFLECVQDMDHENMFWYRQDPGLGLRLIYFSYDVKMKEKGDIPEGYSVSREKKERFSLILESASTNQTSMYLCASSSTRGASSYEQYFGPGTRLTVT.

Details on this clonotype: A read error may be the cause here, since a much bigger clone is one base away. The chain joins TRBV6-1 to TRBJ2-1, with 10 bases lining up with TRBD1. The CDR3 is 16 amino acids. Looked up from germline, CDR1 is MNHNS and CDR2 is SASEGT. The CDR3 sequence: CASSTTGTGDYDEQFF. For the CDR3, the DNA is TGTGCCAGCAGCACCACCGGGACAGGGGACTACGATGAGCAGTTCTTC.

This clonotype was seen at least ten times. The V call is TRBV7-2, the J call TRBJ2-3, with a weak D call TRBD2 (7 bases). The length of the CDR3 is 13 residues. V shed 5 bases and J shed 12 bases, with 18 bases lying between them. Per the germline V gene, CDR1 is SGHTA and CDR2 is FQGNSA. CDR3 sequence reads: CASSQERGASQYF. DNA for the CDR3: TGTGCCAGCAGCCAGGAACGGGGGGCCTCACAGTATTTT.

This clonotype occurred many times. The chain links TRBV5-1 to TRBJ2-5, with no clear D. V was clipped by 5 bases and J by 0 bases, with 11 bases between them. The germline V gene encodes CDR1 SGHRS and CDR2 YFSETQ. This CDR3 has 14 residues. The CDR3 is CASRDGSYQETQYF. The CDR3 DNA follows: TGCGCCAGCAGGGACGGCTCCTACCAAGAGACCCAGTACTTC.

This clonotype was seen ten or more times. Germline and junction disagree at one end, which may indicate a read error. The CDR3 DNA reads as TGCGCCAGCAGCCAAGGGGGCAGGGACCCCAACAATGAAGCTTTCTTT. It codes for CASSQGGRDPNNEAFF. This sequence joins TRBV4-1 and TRBJ1-1; maybe TRBD1 (5 bases). In germline, CDR1 is MGHRA, CDR2 YSYEKL. This CDR3 contains 16 residues.

This clonotype was found many times. The V gene is TRBV10-2, the J gene TRBJ2-3; 7 bases fit TRBD2. The CDR3 totals 14 residues. Germline-derived CDR1 and CDR2 are WSHSY and SAAADI. The V gene end was trimmed by 3 bases and the J gene end by 4 bases; junction bases not matched to a gene: 4. The DNA for the CDR3 is TGCGCCAGCAGTGAAATAGCGGGCCCAGATACGCAGTATTTT. This gives the protein CASSEIAGPDTQYF.

This clonotype has ten or more counts. The rearrangement joins TRBV29-1 to TRBJ2-2; D tentatively fits TRBD1 or TRBD2 (6 bases each). The CDR3 covers 16 residues. CDR1 and CDR2 (germline): SQVTM, ANQGSEA. Trimming pared 6 bases from V and 9 bases from J, leaving 26 bases between. Here the CDR3 DNA reads TGCAGCGTCGCCCAGGAGCTGTTCGGGGGCAGGAGGGAGCTGTTTTTT. Its protein product is CSVAQELFGGRRELFF.

V is TRBV20-1 and J is TRBJ2-1, with D possibly TRBD1 on 5 matching bases. Germline loops: CDR1 DFQATT, CDR2 SNEGSKA (reference sequence). V was trimmed by 2 bases and J by 9 bases, leaving 11 bases between them. CDR3 size: 12 residues. The CDR3 nucleotides are TGCAGTGCTAGACTCAGGGTGGGTGAGCAGTTCTTC. Encoded protein: CSARLRVGEQFF.

This clonotype showed up many times. The chain joins TRBV5-1 to TRBJ2-7, with D perhaps assigned TRBD1 or TRBD2 (6 bases each). Germline V CDR1 and CDR2: SGHRS, YFSETQ. The CDR3 is 14 residues long. The V end was cut by 0 bases, the J end by 7 bases, with 14 bases between. Written as DNA, the CDR3 is TGCGCCAGCAGCTTGGGTCACGGGGGCATTGAGCAGTACTTC. This encodes CASSLGHGGIEQYF.

This clonotype was seen a handful of times. No conserved phenylalanine or tryptophan is present at the end of the CDR3, so a read error is the likely explanation. No DNA is shown, since the ends of the CDR3 on it are uncertain; the CDR3 is the one TCRdb lists. The rearrangement joins TRBV30 to TRBJ1-4. CDR1 and CDR2 (germline): GTSNPN, SVGIG (reference sequence). The CDR3 numbers 9 amino acids, ends counted. CDR3 sequence: CLECLPYSI.

The rearrangement uses TRBV24-1 and TRBJ2-1, with 11 bases aligning to TRBD2. V lost 1 base and J lost 7; bases outside the gene matches: 8. CDR1 and CDR2 from the germline V gene are KGHDR and SFDVKD. The CDR3 has 17 amino acids. The CDR3 region is CATSDFSTSGRGNEQFF. CDR3 DNA sequence: TGTGCCACCAGTGATTTCTCAACTAGCGGGAGAGGAAATGAGCAGTTCTTC.

In this sample, this clonotype turned up a few times. The gene calls are TRBV28 and TRBJ2-7; TRBD1 agrees at 9 bases. Germline lookup yields CDR1 MDHEN and CDR2 SYDVKM. The V and J ends lost 8 bases and 2 bases, in that order; junction bases with no gene match: 7. The CDR3 runs 14 residues. The CDR3 nucleotides are TGTGCCAGCGTCGGCTGGGACAGGGCCTACGAGCAGTACTTC. Its translation is CASVGWDRAYEQYF.

This clonotype was seen repeatedly, ten times or more. V usage is TRBV7-3 and J usage is TRBJ2-5, with TRBD2 identical over 8 bases. The CDR3 is 16 residues long. Germline V CDR1 and CDR2: SGHTA, FQGTGA. The V segment lost 5 bases and the J segment 2 bases; nucleotides outside the gene matches: 10. CDR3 coding DNA: TGTGCCAGCAGCCCCCGAGGTAGCGGGGATCAAGAGACCCAGTACTTC. Encoded protein: CASSPRGSGDQETQYF.

This clonotype was seen many times. The rearrangement joins TRBV28 to TRBJ2-3, with unresolved D. Germline CDR1 reads MDHEN; CDR2 reads SYDVKM. This CDR3 spans 17 amino acids. V was pared by 5 bases and J by 0 bases, with 18 bases between. CDR3 amino acids: CASSPNKYWGSTDTQYF. The CDR3 DNA sequence: TGTGCCAGCAGTCCTAACAAATACTGGGGAAGCACAGATACGCAGTATTTT.